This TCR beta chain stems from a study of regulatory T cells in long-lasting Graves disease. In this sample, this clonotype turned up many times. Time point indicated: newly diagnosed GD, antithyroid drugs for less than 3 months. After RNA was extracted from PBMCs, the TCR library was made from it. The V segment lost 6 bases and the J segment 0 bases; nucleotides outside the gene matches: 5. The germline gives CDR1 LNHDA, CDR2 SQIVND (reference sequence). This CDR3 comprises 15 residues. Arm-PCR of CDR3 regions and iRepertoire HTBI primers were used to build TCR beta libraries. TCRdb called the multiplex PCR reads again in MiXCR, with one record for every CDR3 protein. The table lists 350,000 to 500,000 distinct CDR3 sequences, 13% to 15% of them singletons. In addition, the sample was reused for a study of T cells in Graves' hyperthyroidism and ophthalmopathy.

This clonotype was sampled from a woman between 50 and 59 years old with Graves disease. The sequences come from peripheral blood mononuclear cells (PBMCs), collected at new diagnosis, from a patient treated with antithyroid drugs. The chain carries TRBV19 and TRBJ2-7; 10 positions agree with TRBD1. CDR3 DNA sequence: TGTGCCAGTAGCCGCCGGACAGGGGGCTCCTACGAGCAGTACTTC. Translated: CASSRRTGGSYEQYF.